The 24 T cell receptor beta chains in this list originate from one sample, sequenced in a study of monozygotic twins with inflammatory bowel disease. TCRdb reprocessed the 5' RACE reads; each CDR3 protein has one entry and no DNA is given. This repertoire includes under 200,000 distinct CDR3 sequences. Sample: blood. The origin of the receptors is a human donor with ulcerative colitis or Crohn's disease, or a healthy co-twin of an affected twin (not recorded which).

The chain recombines TRBV30 with TRBJ2-1; the D gene TCRdb calls, TRBD2, cannot be checked with no DNA. Looked up from germline, CDR1 is GTSNPN and CDR2 is SVGIG (reference sequence). This CDR3 comprises 14 residues. The CDR3 loop reads CAWRLAGTYNEQFF.

The chain carries TRBV5-1 and TRBJ2-1. There are 11 residues in the CDR3. The germline V gene has CDR1 SGHRS and CDR2 YFSETQ. Here the CDR3 reads CASSLLHEQFF.

The rearrangement links TRBV12-3 or TRBV12-4 to TRBJ2-1; TCRdb proposes TRBD1, but this gene call is untestable without DNA. The CDR3 has 13 residues. The CDR3 region is CADGGQVTDEQFF.

This chain uses TRBV12-3 or TRBV12-4 with TRBJ2-2; TCRdb indicates TRBD1, and absent DNA this call remains unverified. CDR3 length: 16 residues. This chain's CDR3 is CASSRRGGSHTGELFF.

The chain is built from TRBV12-3 or TRBV12-4 and TRBJ2-7; TCRdb outputs TRBD1, but without DNA this stays unchecked. The CDR3 totals 13 residues. CDR3 sequence: CASSFDRLYEQYF.

This chain connects TRBV7-2 to TRBJ2-4; the D call of TRBD1 rests on TCRdb alone, since no DNA is present to check it. Germline lookup yields CDR1 SGHTA and CDR2 FQGNSA. The CDR3 runs to 16 residues. CDR3 sequence reads: CASSFGGSGDKNIQYF.

This chain joins TRBV7-2 and TRBJ1-2; lacking DNA, the TRBD1 call made by TCRdb goes unchecked. In germline, CDR1 is SGHTA, CDR2 FQGNSA. The CDR3 extends over 15 amino acids. The CDR3 here is CASSLAAGGYYGYTF. The full variable domain, completed using reference TRBV7-2 and TRBJ1-2, is GAGVSQSPSNKVTEKGKDVELRCDPISGHTALYWYRQSLGQGLEFLIYFQGNSAPDKSGLPSDRFSAERTGGSVSTLTIQRTQQEDSAVYLCASSLAAGGYYGYTFGSGTRLTVV.

The chain has TRBV3-1 and TRBJ2-1; TCRdb returns TRBD2, unconfirmable since there is no DNA. Looked up from germline, CDR1 is LGHDT and CDR2 is YNNKEL (reference sequence). CDR3 length: 16 amino acids. CDR3 in amino acids: CASSQDGLAGSDEQFF.

This rearrangement joins TRBV6-2 or TRBV6-3 to TRBJ2-1; without DNA, the TCRdb call of TRBD2 cannot be checked. Germline V gene data show CDR1 as MNHEY and CDR2 as SVGEGT. This CDR3 region has 14 residues. The chain's CDR3 is CASSRSSVPNEQFF.

The V and J genes are TRBV24-1 and TRBJ2-5; TCRdb calls TRBD2, which cannot be checked without DNA. The CDR3 covers 15 residues. Germline V gene sequence: CDR1 KGHDR, CDR2 SFDVKD. Here the CDR3 reads CATSDGGSLEETQYF.

The CDR3 spells CASSWTSGSNGNIQYF. This sequence joins TRBV6-1 and TRBJ2-4; TCRdb outputs TRBD2, but without DNA this stays unchecked. CDR3 length: 16 residues. CDR1 and CDR2 from the germline V gene are MNHNS and SASEGT.

The V gene is TRBV5-1, the J gene TRBJ2-3; TCRdb names TRBD2, which stays unverified in the absence of DNA. Looked up from germline, CDR1 is SGHRS and CDR2 is YFSETQ. This CDR3 has 16 amino acids. The CDR3 here is CASSLGAQRSTDTQYF.

The chain combines TRBV6-2 or TRBV6-3 with TRBJ1-5; TCRdb's assignment of TRBD1 cannot be checked, as there is no DNA. Germline V CDR1 and CDR2: MNHEY, SVGEGT. The CDR3 has 15 amino acids. The CDR3 loop is CASSYSQGMVQPQHF.

The rearrangement joins TRBV29-1 to TRBJ1-2. Per germline, CDR1 SQVTM and CDR2 ANQGSEA. The CDR3 runs to 11 residues. CDR3 amino acids: CSVAVSGGYTF. Full variable domain (rest looked up from reference TRBV29-1 and TRBJ1-2): SAVISQKPSRDICQRGTSLTIQCQVDSQVTMMFWYRQQPGQSLTLIATANQGSEATYESGFVIDKFPISRPNLTFSTLTVSNMSPEDSSIYLCSVAVSGGYTFGSGTRLTVV.

The chain couples TRBV4-2 to TRBJ2-3. CDR3 size: 15 residues. Germline CDR1 LGHNA, CDR2 YNFKEQ. CDR3 residues: CASSQETGTTDTQYF.

The chain carries TRBV7-3 and TRBJ2-1. The CDR3 consists of 13 residues. The germline V gene has CDR1 SGHTA and CDR2 FQGTGA. The CDR3 region is CASSFAEDHEQFF.

V is TRBV30 and J is TRBJ2-1; TCRdb returns TRBD2, unconfirmable since there is no DNA. This CDR3 has 14 amino acids. Germline V gene sequence: CDR1 GTSNPN, CDR2 SVGIG (reference sequence). CDR3 sequence: CAWRDSLRNNEQFF. The full variable domain, completed using reference TRBV30 and TRBJ2-1, is SQTIHQWPATLVQPVGSPLSLECTVEGTSNPNLYWYRQAAGRGLQLLFYSVGIGQISSEVPQNLSASRPQDRQFILSSKKLLLSDSGFYLCAWRDSLRNNEQFFGPGTRLTVL.

This chain uses TRBV15 with TRBJ2-1; TCRdb reports TRBD2, a call that lacks DNA to check it against. Germline V lookup: CDR1 LNHNV, CDR2 YYDKDF (reference sequence). The CDR3 runs to 15 residues. CDR3 amino acids: CATGLLAGGEDEQFF.

The chain has TRBV11-2 and TRBJ2-7; TCRdb's D call, TRBD1, is unchecked because there is no DNA. From germline, CDR1 is SGHAT and CDR2 FQNNGV. The CDR3 consists of 20 residues. The CDR3 loop reads CASSLDRGLKSGEDPYEQYF.

V is TRBV11-2 and J is TRBJ1-4. Germline V gene sequence: CDR1 SGHAT, CDR2 FQNNGV. There are 15 residues in the CDR3. CDR3 residues: CASSQPSPGKLKLFF. Full variable domain (remainder filled in from reference TRBV11-2 and TRBJ1-4): EAGVAQSPRYKIIEKRQSVAFWCNPISGHATLYWYQQILGQGPKLLIQFQNNGVVDDSQLPKDRFSAERLKGVDSTLKIQPAKLEDSAVYLCASSQPSPGKLKLFFGSGTQLSVL.

The V call is TRBV4-2, the J call TRBJ2-2; the TCRdb call, TRBD2, lacks DNA for checking. The CDR3 loop spans 20 amino acids. Germline-derived CDR1 and CDR2 are LGHNA and YNFKEQ. This CDR3 reads CASSQEGWTSGRRNTGELFF.

V usage is TRBV15 and J usage is TRBJ1-5; absent DNA, TCRdb's TRBD1 call cannot be checked. This CDR3 comprises 15 residues. Germline-derived CDR1 and CDR2 are LNHNV and YYDKDF (reference sequence). The CDR3 is CATSLDRTSNQPQHF.

The V and J genes are TRBV5-1 and TRBJ2-3; TCRdb's D call, TRBD2, is unchecked because there is no DNA. From germline, CDR1 is SGHRS and CDR2 YFSETQ. This CDR3 is 16 amino acids long. CDR3 protein: CASSLASGRSGDTQYF.

The chain carries TRBV25-1 and TRBJ2-1. CDR1 is MGHDK and CDR2 is SYGVNS in the germline V gene. The CDR3 runs 13 residues. CDR3 in amino acids: CASSERKANEQFF.